The 28 T cell receptor beta chains presented below share a single source sample, sequenced in a study of T cell changes during pregnancy in multiple sclerosis. Method: immunoSEQ multiplex PCR; TCRdb's copy keeps in-frame clones and lacks some. The sample lists about 36,000 clones; over 75% were seen once. The starting material was CD8+ T cells from peripheral blood mononuclear cells, obtained in the third trimester of pregnancy. These receptors all stem from a female donor with multiple sclerosis, enrolled in a pregnancy study.

This chain uses TRBV5-1 with TRBJ2-7; D ambiguous. The V gene lost 0 bases and the J gene lost 4 bases, with 8 bases spanning the gap. The CDR3 has 13 residues. The germline V gene encodes CDR1 SGHRS and CDR2 YFSETQ. CDR3 nucleotides: TGCGCCAGCAGCTTGGCCGCCAGTTACGAGCAGTACTTC. Protein: CASSLAASYEQYF.

CDR3 DNA sequence: TGCGCCAGCAGTGAGTCCCAGCGGGAGCAGTACTTC. It codes for CASSESQREQYF. This chain links TRBV10-2 with TRBJ2-7; possibly TRBD2 for D (5 bases). The CDR3 sequence is 12 residues long. Looked up from germline, CDR1 is WSHSY and CDR2 is SAAADI. Trimming took 0 bases from V and 7 from J, leaving 7 bases between them.

This CDR3 is CASSLGYGTEAFF. CDR3 bases: TGTGCCAGCAGCTTAGGGTACGGCACTGAAGCTTTCTTT. The chain uses TRBV11-1 and TRBJ1-1; unclear D gene. This CDR3 has 13 amino acids. Germline V gene lookup returns CDR1 SGHAT and CDR2 FQDESV (reference sequence). V was trimmed by 1 base and J by 4 bases, leaving 7 bases between them.

The chain uses TRBV27 and TRBJ2-7, with 7 bases matching TRBD2. The germline V gene encodes CDR1 MNHEY and CDR2 SMNVEV (reference sequence). The ends lost 5 bases at V and 2 bases at J; junction bases unmatched: 12. The CDR3 length is 16 residues. The CDR3 here is CASSPSPTGGAYEQYF. In nucleotides, the CDR3 is TGTGCCAGCAGTCCTTCCCCTACTGGGGGGGCCTACGAGCAGTACTTC.

This chain connects TRBV9 to TRBJ2-7; D ambiguous. Germline CDR1 is SGDLS and CDR2 is YYNGEE. The CDR3 length is 13 residues. Trimming took off 4 bases at V and 3 bases at J, with 11 bases between the two ends. CDR3 DNA sequence: TGTGCCAGCAGCCTTCGAGGTTTCTACGAGCAGTACTTC. Protein product: CASSLRGFYEQYF. The entire variable domain, with the rest obtained from reference TRBV9 and TRBJ2-7, is as follows: DSGVTQTPKHLITATGQRVTLRCSPRSGDLSVYWYQQSLDQGLQFLIQYYNGEERAKGNILERFSAQQFPDLHSELNLSSLELGDSALYFCASSLRGFYEQYFGPGTRLTVT.

This chain joins TRBV9 and TRBJ2-7; D possibly corresponds to TRBD1 (5 bases). The CDR3 spans 15 residues. V gave up 0 bases and J gave up 7 bases, with 17 bases separating them. Germline CDR1 SGDLS, CDR2 YYNGEE. Here the CDR3 DNA reads TGTGCCAGCAGCGTAGGCCAGGGCCTAGGAAGGGAGCAGTACTTC. Its translation is CASSVGQGLGREQYF.

The rearrangement links TRBV4-3 to TRBJ2-5; tentatively, D is TRBD2 (7 bases). Germline-derived CDR1 and CDR2 are LGHNA and YSLEER. The CDR3 length is 13 residues. V lost 3 bases and J 5 bases, leaving 10 bases between the germline ends. The CDR3 bases are TGCGCCAGCAGCCAGGGAGGGGGGGAGACCCAGTACTTC. It yields the protein CASSQGGGETQYF.

This chain uses TRBV2 with TRBJ2-5; a weak D match, TRBD1 (6 bases). The DNA end is a closer match to TRBJ2-7, so the J assignment may be wrong. Germline CDR1 is SNHLY and CDR2 is FYNNEI. The CDR3 is made up of 15 amino acids. CDR3 nucleotides: TGTGCCAGCAGTAGGGAAGGGGGTCTTAGCTACGAGCAGTACTTC. It encodes CASSREGGLSYEQYF.

The genes are TRBV7-2 and TRBJ1-1; unclear D gene. The CDR3 has 13 amino acids. V was clipped by 5 bases and J by 4 bases, with 11 bases between them. CDR1 SGHTA and CDR2 FQGNSA come from the germline V gene. CDR3 region: CASSPTGSTEAFF. In DNA, the CDR3 is TGTGCCAGCAGCCCCACCGGGAGCACTGAAGCTTTCTTT.

This chain joins TRBV5-5 and TRBJ2-2, with 7 bases aligning to TRBD1. The V and J ends lost 0 bases and 4 bases, in that order; junction bases with no gene match: 3. The germline CDR1 and CDR2 sequences are SGHKS and YYEKEE (reference sequence). This CDR3 is 15 amino acids long. CDR3 sequence reads: CASSLGQGFTGELFF. The CDR3 DNA reads TGTGCCAGCAGCTTGGGACAGGGATTCACCGGGGAGCTGTTTTTT.

This clone turned up a few times. The V call is TRBV5-4, the J call TRBJ2-2; 16 bases map to TRBD2. Germline V CDR1 and CDR2: SGHNT, YYREEE (reference sequence). Germline trimming cut 4 bases from V and 7 bases from J; bases unmatched to any gene: 7. This CDR3 contains 17 residues. The CDR3, as DNA: TGTGCCAGCAGCCAGGGACTAGCGGGAGGGCCCGTCGGGGAGCTGTTTTTT. Translating it yields CASSQGLAGGPVGELFF. Based on the CDR3 plus reference TRBV5-4 and TRBJ2-2, the full variable domain is ETGVTQSPTHLIKTRGQQVTLRCSSQSGHNTVSWYQQALGQGPQFIFQYYREEENGRGNFPPRFSGLQFPNYSSELNVNALELDDSALYLCASSQGLAGGPVGELFFGEGSRLTVL.

V and J are TRBV7-3 and TRBJ1-2, with D perhaps matching TRBD1 (5 bases). The CDR3 consists of 13 residues. V dropped 2 bases and J dropped 6 bases, with 10 bases sitting between them. CDR1 SGHTA and CDR2 FQGTGA come from the germline V gene. CDR3 residues: CASSLFPGDGYTF. The DNA for the CDR3 is TGTGCCAGCAGCTTATTTCCGGGGGATGGCTACACCTTC.

The rearrangement links TRBV7-9 to TRBJ2-3; 9 bases agree with TRBD2. Unmatched junction bases numbered 9, after V lost 5 bases and J lost 3 bases. Germline assignment: CDR1 SEHNR and CDR2 FQNEAQ (reference sequence). The CDR3 totals 16 residues. The CDR3 bases are TGTGCCAGCAGCACCCTAGCGGGACGGGAGACAGATACGCAGTATTTT. Protein product: CASSTLAGRETDTQYF.

The chain links TRBV7-2 to TRBJ2-1; 10 bases are a match to TRBD2. Germline V gives CDR1 SGHTA, CDR2 FQGNSA. The CDR3 is made up of 16 amino acids. Trimming removed 5 bases from V and 2 bases from J; junction bases left unmatched: 6. The CDR3 here is CASSDLAGGTYNEQFF. CDR3 nucleotides: TGTGCCAGCAGCGACTTAGCGGGAGGTACCTACAATGAGCAGTTCTTC.

The chain is built from TRBV5-5 and TRBJ1-1; TRBD1 matches at 7 bases. Germline-derived CDR1 and CDR2 are SGHKS and YYEKEE (reference sequence). V was pared by 0 bases and J by 4 bases, with 3 bases of the junction left unmatched. CDR3 length: 14 residues. The CDR3 bases are TGTGCCAGCAGCTTGGAAGACAGGGCCACTGAAGCTTTCTTT. Its translation is CASSLEDRATEAFF.

The genes are TRBV19 and TRBJ1-5; TRBD1 matches 10 bases. The CDR3 extends over 12 amino acids. Trimming at V came to 8 bases and at J to 6 bases, leaving 1 base not matched to a gene. CDR1 and CDR2 (germline): LNHDA, SQIVND (reference sequence). DNA of the CDR3: TGTGCCAGTCGGACAGGGGGTCAGCCCCAGCATTTT. This encodes CASRTGGQPQHF. Supplemented by reference TRBV19 and TRBJ1-5, the full variable domain reads DGGITQSPKYLFRKEGQNVTLSCEQNLNHDAMYWYRQDPGQGLRLIYYSQIVNDFQKGDIAEGYSVSREKKESFPLTVTSAQKNPTAFYLCASRTGGQPQHFGDGTRLSIL.

This clone has just a few counts. The chain joins TRBV4-3 to TRBJ1-2; tentative D call: TRBD1 (6 bases). This CDR3 contains 16 residues. The V gene lost 0 bases and the J gene lost 8 bases, with 19 bases spanning the gap. Germline V lookup: CDR1 LGHNA, CDR2 YSLEER. For the CDR3, the DNA is TGCGCCAGCAGCCAAGATGGCGACAGGCGGGTGGAAGGCTACACCTTC. This sequence encodes CASSQDGDRRVEGYTF.

The chain carries TRBV25-1 and TRBJ1-6; D is uncertain. The CDR3 contains 14 residues. V was cut by 1 base and J by 5 bases, with 6 bases left in between. Per the germline V gene, CDR1 is MGHDK and CDR2 is SYGVNS. CDR3 amino acids: CASSELADNSPLHF. CDR3 nucleotides: TGTGCCAGCAGTGAATTGGCAGATAATTCACCCCTCCACTTT.

J is TRBJ1-1 and V is TRBV6-1; 9 nucleotides line up with TRBD1. This CDR3 has 14 amino acids. After removal of 6 bases from V and 6 bases from J, the junction contained 8 bases not matched to a gene. CDR1 and CDR2 from the germline V gene are MNHNS and SASEGT. The CDR3 sequence: CASRGKGQGPEAFF. CDR3 nucleotides: TGTGCCAGCAGGGGGAAGGGACAGGGACCTGAAGCTTTCTTT.

The sample holds one count of this clone. The chain is built from TRBV12-5 and TRBJ2-1; 8 bases fit TRBD1. CDR3 length: 14 residues. Germline V gene sequence: CDR1 LGHNT, CDR2 FRNRAP. The V gene end was trimmed by 3 bases and the J gene end by 8 bases; junction bases not matched to a gene: 6. CDR3 region: CASGLGQGADEQFF. CDR3 nucleotide sequence: TGTGCTAGTGGTTTAGGGCAGGGGGCAGATGAGCAGTTCTTC.

CDR3 DNA: TGTGCCGGGATCGGCGACAGCCATACTGAGCAGTTCTTC. Amino acids: CAGIGDSHTEQFF. J is TRBJ2-1 and V is TRBV30; possibly TRBD1 for D (5 bases). Germline CDR1 and CDR2: GTSNPN and SVGIG (reference sequence). The CDR3 spans 13 residues. The V end lost 8 bases, the J end lost 9 bases, and 20 bases lay between the germline ends.

This chain joins TRBV19 and TRBJ2-1, with 11 positions matching TRBD2. This CDR3 is built from 15 residues. Germline V gene lookup returns CDR1 LNHDA and CDR2 SQIVND (reference sequence). The ends lost 9 bases at V and 6 bases at J; junction bases unmatched: 10. This CDR3 reads CASRLAGGGSNEQFF. The CDR3 nucleotides read TGTGCCAGCAGATTAGCGGGGGGGGGTTCCAATGAGCAGTTCTTC.

This chain uses TRBV6-6 with TRBJ1-1, with D perhaps TRBD1 (5 bases). Germline CDR1 is MNHNY and CDR2 is SVGAGI (reference sequence). Trimming took off 7 bases at V and 7 bases at J, with 13 bases between the two ends. This CDR3 is built from 12 residues. CDR3 in amino acids: CASTTLGDEAFF. The CDR3 coding sequence is TGTGCCAGCACCACCTTAGGGGATGAAGCTTTCTTT.

The rearrangement uses TRBV27 and TRBJ2-1, with a possible D match to TRBD1 (5 bases). Between the trimmed V and J ends, which lost 3 bases and 0 bases, there was a span of 9 bases. The CDR3 runs to 15 residues. Germline CDR1 is MNHEY and CDR2 is SMNVEV (reference sequence). CDR3 sequence: CASSLTAFSYNEQFF. The CDR3 coding sequence is TGTGCCAGCAGTTTGACAGCATTCTCCTACAATGAGCAGTTCTTC.

In its sample, this clone was seen a few times. The chain is built from TRBV5-6 and TRBJ2-7; D is ambiguous. CDR1 is SGHDT, CDR2 YYEEEE, per germline. The CDR3 is 13 residues long. Trimming removed 0 bases from V and 3 bases from J, with 7 bases in between. As DNA, the CDR3 is TGTGCCAGCAGCTTGGGGGCAGGCTACGAGCAGTACTTC. As protein: CASSLGAGYEQYF.

This clone was found a few times. This chain joins TRBV7-3 and TRBJ1-1; 9 nucleotides agree with TRBD1. The CDR3 runs 13 residues. In germline, CDR1 is SGHTA, CDR2 FQGTGA. V was clipped by 5 bases and J by 7 bases; unmatched bases: 5. The CDR3 loop reads CASSADRGHEAFF. The CDR3 bases are TGTGCCAGCAGCGCGGACAGGGGACATGAAGCTTTCTTT.

This chain connects TRBV19 to TRBJ2-5; D possibly corresponds to TRBD2 (6 bases). Trimming removed 5 bases at V and 5 bases at J, with 18 bases between. CDR1 and CDR2 (germline): LNHDA, SQIVND (reference sequence). This CDR3 contains 15 residues. The CDR3 sequence is CASSQRDSRLETQYF. The CDR3 nucleotides are TGTGCCAGTAGTCAACGGGACTCCCGGTTGGAGACCCAGTACTTC.

The chain is built from TRBV2 and TRBJ2-7, with 8 bases lining up with TRBD1. The CDR3 contains 14 residues. In germline, CDR1 is SNHLY, CDR2 FYNNEI. J gave up 7 bases and V 5 bases, and 10 bases lay outside the gene matches. In DNA form, the CDR3 reads TGTGCCAGCAGTCCCGGGACAGGTTTTGTAGAGCAGTACTTC. Translated: CASSPGTGFVEQYF. The full variable domain, its missing parts supplied by reference TRBV2 and TRBJ2-7, is EPEVTQTPSHQVTQMGQEVILRCVPISNHLYFYWYRQILGQKVEFLVSFYNNEISEKSEIFDDQFSVERPDGSNFTLKIRSTKLEDSAMYFCASSPGTGFVEQYFGPGTRLTVT.